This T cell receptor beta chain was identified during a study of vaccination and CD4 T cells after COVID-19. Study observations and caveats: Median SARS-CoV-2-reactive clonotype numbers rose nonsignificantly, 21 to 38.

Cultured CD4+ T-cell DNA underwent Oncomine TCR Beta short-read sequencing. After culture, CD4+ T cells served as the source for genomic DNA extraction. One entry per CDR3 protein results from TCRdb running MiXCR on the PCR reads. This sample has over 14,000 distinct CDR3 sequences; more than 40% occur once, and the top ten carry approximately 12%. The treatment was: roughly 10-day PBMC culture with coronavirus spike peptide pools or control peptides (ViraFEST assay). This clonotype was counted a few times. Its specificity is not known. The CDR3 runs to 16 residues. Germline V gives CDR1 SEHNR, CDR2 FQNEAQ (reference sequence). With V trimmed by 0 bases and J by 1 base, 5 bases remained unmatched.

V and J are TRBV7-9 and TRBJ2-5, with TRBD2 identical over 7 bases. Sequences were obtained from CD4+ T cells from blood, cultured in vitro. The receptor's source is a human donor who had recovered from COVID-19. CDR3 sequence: CASSLAASGSQETQYF. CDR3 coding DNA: TGTGCCAGCAGCTTAGCGGCTAGCGGCTCCCAAGAGACCCAGTACTTC. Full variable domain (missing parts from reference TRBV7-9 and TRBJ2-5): DTGVSQNPRHKITKRGQNVTFRCDPISEHNRLYWYRQTLGQGPEFLTYFQNEAQLEKSRLLSDRFSAERPKGSFSTLEIQRTEQGDSAMYLCASSLAASGSQETQYFGPGTRLLVL.